A single sample gave rise to the 9 T cell receptor beta chains below, sequenced in a study of blood T cell repertoires in COVID-19. Some clones are missing from TCRdb's copy, which holds only in-frame ones; the method was immunoSEQ multiplex PCR. Among some 96,000 clones, 75% to 90% were seen once, and the ten largest hold under 2%. Specimen: peripheral blood. All receptors derive from a man older than 75 with acute or convalescent COVID-19.

V is TRBV6-2 or TRBV6-3 and J is TRBJ2-1; 15 nucleotides line up with TRBD2. The ends lost 1 base at V and 10 bases at J; junction bases unmatched: 5. The CDR3 consists of 16 residues. CDR1 is MNHEY, CDR2 SVGEGT, per germline. The CDR3 nucleotides read TGTGCCAGCAGTTACTTAACGGGACTAGCGGGAGGCGAGCAGTTCTTC. It yields the protein CASSYLTGLAGGEQFF.

Of note for this clone: Other DNA sequences in this specimen translate into the identical CDR3. The gene calls are TRBV28 and TRBJ2-7; 7 nucleotides line up with TRBD1. The CDR3 totals 12 residues. Germline trimming cut 5 bases from V and 7 bases from J; bases unmatched to any gene: 5. Germline CDR1 and CDR2: MDHEN and SYDVKM. The CDR3 nucleotides are TGTGCCAGCAGTCTTCCAGGGGGTGAGCAGTACTTC. This gives the protein CASSLPGGEQYF.

This clone appeared a single time. The rearrangement uses TRBV5-4 and TRBJ2-2; TRBD2 matches at 11 bases. Germline CDR1 reads SGHNT; CDR2 reads YYREEE (reference sequence). CDR3 length: 16 amino acids. The trim removed 5 bases at V and 1 base at J, leaving 4 bases unmatched. This chain's CDR3 is CASSSGTSGNTGELFF. CDR3 DNA sequence: TGTGCCAGCAGTTCTGGGACTAGCGGGAACACCGGGGAGCTGTTTTTT.

The chain employs TRBV5-6 and TRBJ2-7; no clear D gene. CDR3 length: 11 residues. Germline V gene data show CDR1 as SGHDT and CDR2 as YYEEEE. The ends were cut back, 4 bases at V and 3 bases at J, with 5 bases in the middle. CDR3 DNA sequence: TGTGCCAGCAGCACTGACTACGAGCAGTACTTC. This sequence encodes CASSTDYEQYF.

V and J are TRBV4-1 and TRBJ1-4; D is ambiguous. The CDR3 length is 14 residues. V shed 1 base and J shed 4 bases, with 7 bases lying between them. Germline CDR1 reads MGHRA; CDR2 reads YSYEKL. CDR3 region: CASSQAGFNEKLFF. CDR3 sequence (DNA): TGCGCCAGCAGCCAAGCGGGTTTTAATGAAAAACTGTTTTTT.

The gene calls are TRBV14 and TRBJ2-2; 9 bases agree with TRBD2. The CDR3 has 16 residues. Trimming at V came to 6 bases and at J to 5 bases, leaving 10 bases not matched to a gene. Germline lookup yields CDR1 SGHDN and CDR2 FVKESK. The CDR3 region is CASRPHGGGVTGELFF. The CDR3 region has the DNA TGTGCCAGCAGACCCCATGGCGGGGGGGTGACCGGGGAGCTGTTTTTT.

This rearrangement joins TRBV5-1 to TRBJ2-3; the D is unclear. V lost 4 bases and J lost 0, with 12 bases in between. The CDR3 spans 15 residues. Germline V gene lookup returns CDR1 SGHRS and CDR2 YFSETQ. The CDR3 bases are TGCGCCAGCAGCCTGGAGCGAGGAAGCACAGATACGCAGTATTTT. Translating it yields CASSLERGSTDTQYF.

J is TRBJ2-7 and V is TRBV28, with 11 bases matching TRBD2. The CDR3 covers 15 residues. CDR1 and CDR2 (germline): MDHEN, SYDVKM. V shed 3 bases and J 7 bases; nucleotides not matched to a gene: 8. The CDR3 is CASSLTSGKGGEQYF. In DNA form, the CDR3 reads TGTGCCAGCAGTTTGACTAGCGGGAAGGGGGGTGAGCAGTACTTC.

In this sample, this clone turned up once. The V call is TRBV10-1, the J call TRBJ1-4, with a weak D call TRBD1 (6 bases). CDR1 WNHNN and CDR2 SYGVQD come from the germline V gene (reference sequence). With 11 bases removed from V and 6 bases from J, the gap between germline ends came to 19 bases. The CDR3 is 14 residues long. CDR3 sequence: CASRGGPGYEKLFF. Here the CDR3 DNA reads TGCGCCTCGCGGGGGGGCCCGGGGTATGAAAAACTGTTTTTT.